The 11 T cell receptor beta chains presented below share a single source sample, sequenced in a study of molecular identifiers for immune sequencing clone quantification. Using its own MiXCR run on the PCR reads, TCRdb lists one record per CDR3 protein. The table lists 460,000 or so distinct CDR3 sequences, about a quarter of them singletons. The sequenced sample was naive CD8+ T cells from blood, with Jurkat cell RNA spiked in. Subset denoted: FACS-sorted CD8+CD4-CCR7+CD45RA+ naive T cells. These receptors were obtained from a human donor in good health. Some libraries in this study had Jurkat cell RNA spiked in.

This clonotype was seen at least ten times. The chain links TRBV7-9 to TRBJ1-5; a weak D match, TRBD1 (6 bases). CDR1 is SEHNR, CDR2 FQNEAQ, per germline (reference sequence). The CDR3 runs to 16 residues. Trimming cost V 1 base and J 6 bases, with 16 bases left between them. CDR3 region: CASSLDGGGRIQPQHF. The CDR3 DNA is TGTGCCAGCAGCTTAGATGGGGGCGGCCGTATTCAGCCCCAGCATTTT.

This clonotype was seen ten or more times. The chain carries TRBV27 and TRBJ1-5; D unresolved. The germline CDR1 and CDR2 sequences are MNHEY and SMNVEV (reference sequence). The CDR3 extends over 14 amino acids. The ends were cut back, 2 bases at V and 4 bases at J, with 9 bases in the middle. The CDR3 region has the DNA TGTGCCAGCAGTTTAAGTATGGCGAATCAGCCCCAGCATTTT. Residues: CASSLSMANQPQHF.

V is TRBV20-1 and J is TRBJ2-7; 10 nucleotides match TRBD1. Germline loops: CDR1 DFQATT, CDR2 SNEGSKA (reference sequence). The CDR3 covers 19 residues. J lost 9 bases, V lost 5 bases, and 28 bases had no gene match. The CDR3: CSARPHALNRDRGALGQYF. CDR3 nucleotide sequence: TGCAGTGCTCGCCCCCATGCACTTAACCGGGACAGGGGCGCCTTAGGGCAGTACTTC.

The chain joins TRBV7-8 to TRBJ1-5, with D hard to call. V was cut by 2 bases and J by 0 bases, with 14 bases left in between. This CDR3 has 17 residues. Germline CDR1 is SGHVS and CDR2 is FQNEAQ. CDR3 in DNA: TGTGCCAGCAGCTTAACACCGCAGCCCCATAGCAATCAGCCCCAGCATTTT. Its protein product is CASSLTPQPHSNQPQHF.

In this sample, this clonotype turned up many times. This chain joins TRBV28 and TRBJ1-1, with a weak D call TRBD1 (5 bases). V dropped 11 bases and J dropped 1 base, with 14 bases sitting between them. Germline lookup yields CDR1 MDHEN and CDR2 SYDVKM. The CDR3 extends over 13 amino acids. The CDR3 DNA follows: TGTGCCGTCTCAGGGATTCGGAACACTGAAGCTTTCTTT. Its translation: CAVSGIRNTEAFF.

In the case of this clonotype: A much larger clonotype is one base distant, so this may be a read error. V usage is TRBV5-4 and J usage is TRBJ2-3; 11 positions match TRBD2. Germline values: CDR1 SGHNT, CDR2 YYREEE (reference sequence). This CDR3 has 15 residues. DNA of the CDR3: TGTGCCAGCAGCGCCGGGACTAGCGGCACACATACGCAGTATTTT. Translated, it gives CASSAGTSGTHTQYF.

This clonotype was detected only a few times. The rearrangement links TRBV7-2 to TRBJ2-7; D may match TRBD1 or TRBD2 (5 bases each). V shed 5 bases and J shed 0 bases, with 14 bases lying between them. The CDR3 sequence is 15 residues long. Germline V gene lookup returns CDR1 SGHTA and CDR2 FQGNSA. The CDR3 spells CASSPRGRDSYEQYF. CDR3 nucleotide sequence: TGTGCCAGCAGCCCCCGGGGCAGGGACTCCTACGAGCAGTACTTC.

In its sample, this clonotype was seen a few times. This chain joins TRBV7-9 and TRBJ2-7; no clear D gene. From germline, CDR1 is SEHNR and CDR2 FQNEAQ (reference sequence). This CDR3 comprises 14 residues. The V end lost 1 base, the J end lost 2 bases, and 9 bases lay between the germline ends. The CDR3 here is CASSLVESAYEQYF. Here the CDR3 DNA reads TGTGCCAGCAGCTTAGTAGAGTCGGCCTACGAGCAGTACTTC.

This clonotype was seen ten or more times. The gene calls are TRBV5-1 and TRBJ2-7; 9 bases align to TRBD1. Germline CDR1 and CDR2: SGHRS and YFSETQ. The CDR3 covers 16 residues. The V and J ends lost 2 bases and 3 bases, in that order; junction bases with no gene match: 9. CDR3 sequence: CASSFEQGALIYEQYF. CDR3 coding DNA: TGCGCCAGCAGCTTTGAACAGGGGGCGCTTATCTACGAGCAGTACTTC.

The J gene is TRBJ1-1, the V gene TRBV9; D may be TRBD1 (6 bases). Germline CDR1 and CDR2: SGDLS and YYNGEE. V was shortened by 0 bases and J by 4 bases, with 13 bases between the two germline ends. CDR3 length equals 15 residues. CDR3 nucleotides: TGTGCCAGCAGCGTAGGTGGGGGGGCAGGCACTGAAGCTTTCTTT. It yields the protein CASSVGGGAGTEAFF.

This clonotype was observed a single time. The V gene is TRBV30, the J gene TRBJ2-7, with a tentative D call TRBD2 (5 bases). This CDR3 spans 20 amino acids. Per the germline V gene, CDR1 is GTSNPN and CDR2 is SVGIG (reference sequence). Trimming cost V 4 bases and J 12 bases, with 43 bases left between them. The CDR3 DNA reads TGTGCCTGGATGGGATTACCCCCTGTGACTCGCGGGCGGGCACCCTACGCGCCGTACTTC. This sequence encodes CAWMGLPPVTRGRAPYAPYF.